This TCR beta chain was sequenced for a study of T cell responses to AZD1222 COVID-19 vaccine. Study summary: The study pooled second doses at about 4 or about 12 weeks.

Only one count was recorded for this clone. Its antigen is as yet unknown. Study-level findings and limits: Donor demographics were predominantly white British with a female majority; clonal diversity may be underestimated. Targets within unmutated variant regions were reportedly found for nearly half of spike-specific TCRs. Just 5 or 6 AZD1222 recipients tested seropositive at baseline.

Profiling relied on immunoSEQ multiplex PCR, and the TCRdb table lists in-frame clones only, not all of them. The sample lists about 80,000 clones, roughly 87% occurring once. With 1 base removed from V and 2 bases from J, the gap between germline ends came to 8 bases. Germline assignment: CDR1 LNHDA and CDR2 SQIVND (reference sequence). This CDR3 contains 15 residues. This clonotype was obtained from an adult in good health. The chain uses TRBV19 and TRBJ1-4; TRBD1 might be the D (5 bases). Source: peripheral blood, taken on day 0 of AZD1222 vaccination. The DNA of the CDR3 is TGTGCCAGTAGTATAGCCCGGGGGACTAATGAAAAACTGTTTTTT. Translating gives CASSIARGTNEKLFF. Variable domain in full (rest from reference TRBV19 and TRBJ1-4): DGGITQSPKYLFRKEGQNVTLSCEQNLNHDAMYWYRQDPGQGLRLIYYSQIVNDFQKGDIAEGYSVSREKKESFPLTVTSAQKNPTAFYLCASSIARGTNEKLFFGSGTQLSVL.